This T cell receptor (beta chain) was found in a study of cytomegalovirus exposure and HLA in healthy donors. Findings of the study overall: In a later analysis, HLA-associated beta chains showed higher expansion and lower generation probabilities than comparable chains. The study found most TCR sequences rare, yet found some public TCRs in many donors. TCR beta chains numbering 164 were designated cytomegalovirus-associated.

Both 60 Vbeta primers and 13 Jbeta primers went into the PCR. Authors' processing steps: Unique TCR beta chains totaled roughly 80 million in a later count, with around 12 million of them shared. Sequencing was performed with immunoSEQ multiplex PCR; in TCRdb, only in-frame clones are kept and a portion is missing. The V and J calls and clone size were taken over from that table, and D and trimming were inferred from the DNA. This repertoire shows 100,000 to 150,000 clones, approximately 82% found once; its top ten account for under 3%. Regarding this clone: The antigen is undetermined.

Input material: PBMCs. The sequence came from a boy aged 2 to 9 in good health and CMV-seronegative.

The DNA of the CDR3 is TGTGCCAGCAGCTATTGGGACAGGGGGGCGAGTGGCTACACCTTC. Protein sequence: CASSYWDRGASGYTF. The rearrangement joins TRBV25-1 to TRBJ1-2; 11 positions match TRBD1. Germline values: CDR1 MGHDK, CDR2 SYGVNS. V lost 6 bases and J lost 7; bases outside the gene matches: 10. The CDR3 runs to 15 residues.